The 10 T cell receptor beta chains below were found in one sample sequenced in a study of T cell changes during pregnancy in multiple sclerosis. Sequenced by immunoSEQ multiplex PCR; TCRdb stores in-frame clones only, minus some. Of approximately 93,000 clones listed, approximately 90% are singletons. The sequences come from peripheral blood, collected in the first trimester of pregnancy. Receptor source: a female donor in good health, enrolled as a control in a pregnancy study.

This clone appeared once. The rearrangement uses TRBV27 and TRBJ1-3, with 7 bases that match TRBD1. CDR3 length: 17 amino acids. CDR1 and CDR2 from the germline V gene are MNHEY and SMNVEV (reference sequence). After removal of 6 bases from V and 0 bases from J, the junction contained 11 bases not matched to a gene. The CDR3 region is CASSPGGQRLSGNTIYF. In nucleotides, the CDR3 is TGTGCCAGCAGCCCAGGGGGACAGCGCCTCTCTGGAAACACCATATATTTT.

The chain is built from TRBV2 and TRBJ1-6; D possibly corresponds to TRBD1 (6 bases). The length of the CDR3 is 17 residues. V gave up 2 bases and J gave up 7 bases, with 18 bases separating them. Germline CDR1 SNHLY, CDR2 FYNNEI. CDR3 sequence (DNA): TGTGCCAGCAGTGAATACGGGGGGCTCTCAAGAAATTCACCCCTCCACTTT. This codes for CASSEYGGLSRNSPLHF.

The J gene is TRBJ2-3, the V gene TRBV11-2, with D possibly matching TRBD1 (5 bases). The CDR3 totals 15 residues. V dropped 5 bases and J dropped 3 bases, with 15 bases sitting between them. Germline loops: CDR1 SGHAT, CDR2 FQNNGV. The CDR3 DNA is TGTGCCAGCAGCGGTCTTCGTGGGGCAACAGATACGCAGTATTTT. This codes for CASSGLRGATDTQYF.

This clone was seen just once. The chain has TRBV27 and TRBJ2-7; D remains ambiguous. V lost 5 bases, J lost 3 bases, and 14 bases lay in between. Germline CDR1 is MNHEY and CDR2 is SMNVEV (reference sequence). The CDR3 runs 14 residues. CDR3 in amino acids: CASSPFVHYYEQYF. DNA for the CDR3: TGTGCCAGCAGTCCGTTTGTCCACTACTACGAGCAGTACTTC.

V and J are TRBV7-2 and TRBJ1-1; 7 positions match TRBD1. Germline-derived CDR1 and CDR2 are SGHTA and FQGNSA. Germline trimming cut 3 bases from V and 4 bases from J; bases unmatched to any gene: 5. This CDR3 contains 14 residues. CDR3 in DNA: TGTGCCAGCAGCTTCCTACAGGGGTCCACTGAAGCTTTCTTT. Its translation: CASSFLQGSTEAFF.

The chain combines TRBV7-9 with TRBJ1-2; 10 positions agree with TRBD1. The germline V gene encodes CDR1 SEHNR and CDR2 FQNEAQ (reference sequence). The CDR3 totals 17 residues. Trimming cost V 5 bases and J 8 bases; bases outside gene matches: 17. The CDR3 DNA reads as TGTGCCAGCAGCCGAACGACAGGGGGCGCGGGACTTGGCGGCTACACCTTC. It yields the protein CASSRTTGGAGLGGYTF. Supplemented by reference TRBV7-9 and TRBJ1-2, the full variable domain reads DTGVSQNPRHKITKRGQNVTFRCDPISEHNRLYWYRQTLGQGPEFLTYFQNEAQLEKSRLLSDRFSAERPKGSFSTLEIQRTEQGDSAMYLCASSRTTGGAGLGGYTFGSGTRLTVV.

CDR3 protein: CASSLLAGVFYNEQFF. The CDR3 DNA reads as TGCGCCAGCAGCCTCTTAGCGGGGGTCTTCTACAATGAGCAGTTCTTC. The chain carries TRBV4-3 and TRBJ2-1; TRBD2 matches at 9 bases. Per germline, CDR1 LGHNA and CDR2 YSLEER. Trimming at V came to 4 bases and at J to 3 bases, leaving 7 bases not matched to a gene. CDR3 length: 16 amino acids.

V is TRBV15 and J is TRBJ1-1; D gene uncertain. Germline V gene sequence: CDR1 LNHNV, CDR2 YYDKDF (reference sequence). The ends were cut back, 3 bases at V and 4 bases at J, with 21 bases in the middle. The CDR3 sequence is 17 residues long. CDR3: CATSSRITAASGTEAFF. In DNA form, the CDR3 reads TGTGCCACCAGCAGCAGGATTACGGCAGCCTCCGGCACTGAAGCTTTCTTT.

The J gene is TRBJ1-2, the V gene TRBV9, with D perhaps TRBD1 (5 bases). Per germline, CDR1 SGDLS and CDR2 YYNGEE. Trimming removed 3 bases from V and 5 bases from J, with 8 bases in between. The CDR3 has 12 residues. CDR3 nucleotides: TGTGCCAGCAGCGCTACAGGTTATGGCTACACCTTC. This codes for CASSATGYGYTF.

This clone was seen a single time. This chain links TRBV11-2 with TRBJ1-1; a weak D match, TRBD1 (6 bases). From germline, CDR1 is SGHAT and CDR2 FQNNGV. The CDR3 contains 14 residues. V was trimmed by 6 bases and J by 1 base, leaving 12 bases between them. The CDR3 DNA reads as TGTGCCAGCAGGCCTGGACAGCCGAACACTGAAGCTTTCTTT. This codes for CASRPGQPNTEAFF.